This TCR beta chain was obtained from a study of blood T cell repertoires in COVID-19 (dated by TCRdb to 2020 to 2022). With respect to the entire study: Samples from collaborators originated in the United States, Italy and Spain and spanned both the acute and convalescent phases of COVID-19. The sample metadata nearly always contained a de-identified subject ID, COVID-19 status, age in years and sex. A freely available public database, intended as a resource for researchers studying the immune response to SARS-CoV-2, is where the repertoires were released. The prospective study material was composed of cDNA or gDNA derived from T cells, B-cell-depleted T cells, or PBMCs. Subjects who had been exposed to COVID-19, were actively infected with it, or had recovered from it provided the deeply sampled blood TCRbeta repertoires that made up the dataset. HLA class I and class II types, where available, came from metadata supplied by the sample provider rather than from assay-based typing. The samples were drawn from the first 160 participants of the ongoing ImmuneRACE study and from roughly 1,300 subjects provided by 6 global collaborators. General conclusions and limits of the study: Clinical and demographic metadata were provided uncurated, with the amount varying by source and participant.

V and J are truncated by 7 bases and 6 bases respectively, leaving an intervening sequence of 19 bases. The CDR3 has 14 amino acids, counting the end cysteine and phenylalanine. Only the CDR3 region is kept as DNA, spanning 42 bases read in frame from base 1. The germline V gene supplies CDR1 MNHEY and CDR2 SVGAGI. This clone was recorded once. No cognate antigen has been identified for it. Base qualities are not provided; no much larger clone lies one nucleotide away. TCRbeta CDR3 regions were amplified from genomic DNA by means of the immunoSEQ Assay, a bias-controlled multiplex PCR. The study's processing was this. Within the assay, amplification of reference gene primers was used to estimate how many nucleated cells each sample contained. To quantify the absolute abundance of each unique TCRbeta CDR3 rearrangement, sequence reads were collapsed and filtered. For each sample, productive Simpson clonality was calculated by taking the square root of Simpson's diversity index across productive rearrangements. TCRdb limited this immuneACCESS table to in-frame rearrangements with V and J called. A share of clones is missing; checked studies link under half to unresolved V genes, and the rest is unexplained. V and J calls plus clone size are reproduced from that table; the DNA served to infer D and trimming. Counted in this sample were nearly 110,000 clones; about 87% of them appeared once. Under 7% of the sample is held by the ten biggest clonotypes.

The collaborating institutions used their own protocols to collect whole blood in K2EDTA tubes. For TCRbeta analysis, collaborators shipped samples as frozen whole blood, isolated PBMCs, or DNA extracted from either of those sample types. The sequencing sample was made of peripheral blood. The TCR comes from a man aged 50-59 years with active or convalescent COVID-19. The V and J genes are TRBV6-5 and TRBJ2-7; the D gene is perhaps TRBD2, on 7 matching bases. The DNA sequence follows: TGTGCCAGCACCGGGGGGCTAGCCGCTCTCGAGCAGTACTTC. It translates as CASTGGLAALEQYF.